This passage covers 26 T cell receptor beta chains from one sample sequenced in a study of T cell repertoires in cytomegalovirus infection. These receptors' antigens are unknown. TCRdb independently ran MiXCR on the reads; one entry per CDR3 protein. The sample has 100,000 to 120,000 distinct CDR3 sequences, more than 30% seen once. The sequences come from CD8+ T cells from cultured PBMCs, collected from culture after CMV antigen stimulation. The receptor source for this set is a human donor in good health (CMV status not recorded). Some clones in this sample may be carry-over from other donors' samples.

Concerning this clonotype itself: A read error may account for a junction end that differs from germline. The gene calls are TRBV7-9 and TRBJ2-7; 10 bases align to TRBD1. This CDR3 is 14 amino acids long. CDR1 and CDR2 (germline): SEHNR, FQNEAQ (reference sequence). CDR3 residues: CTSSWDRGPYEQYF. CDR3 DNA sequence: TGTACCAGCAGCTGGGACAGGGGTCCGTACGAGCAGTACTTC.

The V and J genes are TRBV4-1 and TRBJ2-5; D gene uncertain. This CDR3 has 13 residues. Germline V gene data show CDR1 as MGHRA and CDR2 as YSYEKL. Trimming cost V 1 base and J 6 bases, with 9 bases left between them. This chain's CDR3 is CASSQGLQQTQYF. Here the CDR3 DNA reads TGCGCCAGCAGCCAAGGCCTACAGCAGACCCAGTACTTC.

The V and J genes are TRBV2 and TRBJ2-5, with D unresolved. Trimming stripped 4 bases from V and 5 bases from J, with 14 bases between. This CDR3 is built from 14 residues. From germline, CDR1 is SNHLY and CDR2 FYNNEI. Here the CDR3 reads CASSGGERWETQYF. Here the CDR3 DNA reads TGTGCCAGCAGTGGGGGTGAGAGGTGGGAGACCCAGTACTTC.

This clonotype came up many times. The chain recombines TRBV12-3 or TRBV12-4 with TRBJ2-1; 7 positions agree with TRBD2. The trim removed 2 bases at V and 5 bases at J, leaving 6 bases unmatched. There are 15 residues in the CDR3. The CDR3 coding sequence is TGTGCCAGCAGTTTATCGGGGGGTAAGAACAATGAGCAGTTCTTC. This encodes CASSLSGGKNNEQFF.

The V and J genes are TRBV7-6 and TRBJ2-2; D gene uncertain. Germline V gene data show CDR1 as SGHVS and CDR2 as FNYEAQ. The CDR3 runs 11 residues. V lost 4 bases and J 9 bases, leaving 6 bases between the germline ends. The CDR3 nucleotides read TGTGCCAGCAGCTCAGAGAGGGAGCTGTTTTTT. Translated, it gives CASSSERELFF.

Only a few counts were recorded for this clonotype. The chain recombines TRBV7-9 with TRBJ2-5; D not certain. The CDR3 spans 14 residues. V was cut by 3 bases and J by 2 bases, with 10 bases left in between. The germline V gene has CDR1 SEHNR and CDR2 FQNEAQ (reference sequence). The chain's CDR3 is CASSFPTLQETQYF. The CDR3, as DNA: TGTGCCAGCAGCTTTCCCACACTGCAAGAGACCCAGTACTTC.

This clonotype appeared once. The CDR3 protein is CASSEVAGNYNEQFF. Here the CDR3 DNA reads TGCGCCAGCAGTGAGGTAGCGGGGAACTACAATGAGCAGTTCTTC. V is TRBV10-2 and J is TRBJ2-1, with TRBD2 identical over 8 bases. The CDR3 length is 15 residues. The V and J ends lost 2 bases and 3 bases, in that order; junction bases with no gene match: 3. Germline loops: CDR1 WSHSY, CDR2 SAAADI.

This clonotype came up once. The chain couples TRBV7-9 to TRBJ1-1; D is ambiguous. Germline CDR1 reads SEHNR; CDR2 reads FQNEAQ (reference sequence). This CDR3 is 11 amino acids long. V was pared by 8 bases and J by 6 bases, with 10 bases between. The CDR3 nucleotides are TGTGCCAGCGATTCAGTTTCTGAAGCTTTCTTT. Residues: CASDSVSEAFF. Based on the CDR3 plus reference TRBV7-9 and TRBJ1-1, the full variable domain is DTGVSQNPRHKITKRGQNVTFRCDPISEHNRLYWYRQTLGQGPEFLTYFQNEAQLEKSRLLSDRFSAERPKGSFSTLEIQRTEQGDSAMYLCASDSVSEAFFGQGTRLTVV.

The rearrangement links TRBV12-3 or TRBV12-4 to TRBJ1-4; D may be TRBD1 (6 bases). The V end was cut by 5 bases, the J end by 7 bases, with 17 bases between. This CDR3 is 15 amino acids long. The CDR3 sequence: CASSGGEGLGEKLFF. CDR3 in DNA: TGTGCCAGCAGTGGGGGCGAGGGACTCGGTGAAAAACTGTTTTTT.

This clonotype appeared a few times. J is TRBJ2-6 and V is TRBV5-6; perhaps D is TRBD1 or TRBD2 (5 bases each). This CDR3 spans 17 amino acids. The germline CDR1 and CDR2 sequences are SGHDT and YYEEEE. V lost 0 bases and J lost 1, with 11 bases in between. DNA of the CDR3: TGTGCCAGCAGCTTGGTCCCCGGGGCATCTGGGGCCAACGTCCTGACTTTC. Translating it yields CASSLVPGASGANVLTF.

This clonotype was counted between two and nine times. This sequence joins TRBV7-2 and TRBJ2-7; 7 bases are shared with TRBD1. In germline, CDR1 is SGHTA, CDR2 FQGNSA. V lost 5 bases to trimming and J lost 2 bases; unmatched junction nucleotides: 18. The CDR3 runs to 18 residues. CDR3 nucleotides: TGTGCCAGCAGCCTCCGACCTCCGACAGGGATTGAACCCTACGAGCAGTACTTC. This gives the protein CASSLRPPTGIEPYEQYF.

This chain uses TRBV28 with TRBJ2-3; TRBD2 agrees at 13 bases. The V and J ends lost 3 bases and 6 bases, in that order; junction bases with no gene match: 6. The length of the CDR3 is 16 residues. In germline, CDR1 is MDHEN, CDR2 SYDVKM. CDR3 DNA sequence: TGTGCCAGCAGTTTCACTAGCGGGGGGGCCTTGGATACGCAGTATTTT. It translates to CASSFTSGGALDTQYF.

This clonotype has just a few counts. CDR3 protein: CASSFYLSTDTQYF. In nucleotides, the CDR3 is TGTGCCAGCAGCTTCTACCTGTCCACAGATACGCAGTATTTT. The chain links TRBV7-2 to TRBJ2-3, with D unclear. The V gene's germline CDR1 is SGHTA and CDR2 FQGNSA. V was clipped by 3 bases and J by 2 bases, with 9 bases between them. There are 14 residues in the CDR3.

This clonotype was counted once. CDR3: CAAWGTGGEDTQYF. The CDR3 nucleotides are TGTGCCGCCTGGGGGACAGGGGGAGAAGATACGCAGTATTTT. The chain couples TRBV25-1 to TRBJ2-3, with 11 positions matching TRBD1. The J segment lost 5 bases and the V segment lost 11 bases, leaving 9 bases of the junction unmatched. Looked up from germline, CDR1 is MGHDK and CDR2 is SYGVNS. The CDR3 totals 14 residues.

This clonotype occurred many times. V usage is TRBV7-8 and J usage is TRBJ2-3; tentatively, D is TRBD2 (6 bases). V dropped 1 base and J dropped 7 bases, with 24 bases sitting between them. There are 18 residues in the CDR3. Germline V CDR1 and CDR2: SGHVS, FQNEAQ. CDR3 sequence (DNA): TGTGCCAGCAGCTTAGACCCAAGTTGGCGGGGAACCCGAAATACGCAGTATTTT. Protein: CASSLDPSWRGTRNTQYF.

The chain employs TRBV19 and TRBJ1-2; D uncertain. Germline CDR1 and CDR2: LNHDA and SQIVND (reference sequence). The V end was cut by 2 bases, the J end by 2 bases, with 18 bases between. The CDR3 sequence is 17 residues long. The CDR3 sequence is CASSIPPRRQINYGYTF. DNA for the CDR3: TGTGCCAGTAGTATACCACCCCGGCGGCAGATAAACTATGGCTACACCTTC.

This clonotype was picked up a small number of times. This chain links TRBV27 with TRBJ1-5, with 10 bases lining up with TRBD1. This CDR3 is built from 13 residues. V shed 8 bases, J shed 4 bases, and the junction held 2 bases outside the gene matches. The germline V gene encodes CDR1 MNHEY and CDR2 SMNVEV (reference sequence). In DNA, the CDR3 is TGTGCCAGCGGACAGGGGGTTAATCAGCCCCAGCATTTT. Amino acids: CASGQGVNQPQHF.

The chain joins TRBV7-2 to TRBJ2-7, with 9 positions matching TRBD2. Germline V gene data show CDR1 as SGHTA and CDR2 as FQGNSA. Trimming removed 1 base from V and 2 bases from J; junction bases left unmatched: 3. The CDR3 sequence is 15 residues long. The CDR3 loop is CASSLDRGGAYEQYF. The DNA of the CDR3 is TGTGCCAGCAGCTTAGATCGCGGGGGGGCCTACGAGCAGTACTTC.

This clonotype was found a few times. This CDR3 reads CASGRGQGSYTEAFF. As DNA, the CDR3 is TGTGCTAGTGGCCGCGGACAGGGCTCATACACTGAAGCTTTCTTT. J is TRBJ1-1 and V is TRBV12-5; 8 bases are shared with TRBD1. Germline lookup yields CDR1 LGHNT and CDR2 FRNRAP. V gave up 6 bases and J gave up 3 bases; unmatched junction bases: 9. The CDR3 runs to 15 residues.

The chain carries TRBV2 and TRBJ2-3; TRBD1 aligns across 7 bases. This CDR3 region has 15 residues. Per the germline V gene, CDR1 is SNHLY and CDR2 is FYNNEI. V shed 3 bases, J shed 3 bases, and the junction held 6 bases outside the gene matches. The CDR3 protein is CASSDFPGGTDTQYF. The CDR3 DNA sequence: TGTGCCAGCAGTGATTTCCCAGGGGGAACAGATACGCAGTATTTT. Filled out from reference TRBV2 and TRBJ2-3, the complete variable domain reads EPEVTQTPSHQVTQMGQEVILRCVPISNHLYFYWYRQILGQKVEFLVSFYNNEISEKSEIFDDQFSVERPDGSNFTLKIRSTKLEDSAMYFCASSDFPGGTDTQYFGPGTRLTVL.

The J gene is TRBJ1-3, the V gene TRBV5-4; a possible D gene is TRBD1 (5 bases). The CDR3 has 15 amino acids. CDR1 and CDR2 from the germline V gene are SGHNT and YYREEE (reference sequence). V lost 0 bases, J lost 3 bases, and 10 bases lay in between. CDR3 protein: CASSLGDSRGNTIYF. The CDR3 DNA sequence: TGTGCCAGCAGCTTGGGAGACAGTCGTGGAAACACCATATATTTT.

The V and J genes are TRBV28 and TRBJ1-6, with D unclear. The V end was cut by 6 bases, the J end by 7 bases, with 13 bases between. This CDR3 is 14 amino acids long. The V gene's germline CDR1 is MDHEN and CDR2 SYDVKM. CDR3 protein: CASSLRSRNSPLHF. The CDR3 nucleotides read TGTGCCAGCAGCCTCAGAAGTAGGAATTCACCCCTCCACTTT. Full variable domain (remainder filled in from reference TRBV28 and TRBJ1-6): DVKVTQSSRYLVKRTGEKVFLECVQDMDHENMFWYRQDPGLGLRLIYFSYDVKMKEKGDIPEGYSVSREKKERFSLILESASTNQTSMYLCASSLRSRNSPLHFGNGTRLTVT.

Only a few counts were recorded for this clonotype. One end of the junction does not line up with germline, which may come from a read error. The chain uses TRBV5-3 and TRBJ1-1; a possible D gene is TRBD1 (5 bases). TRBV5-3 is flagged as an ORF with uncertain function. This CDR3 contains 16 residues. CDR3 loop: CASSLLSGLANTEAFF. CDR3 in DNA: TGTGCCAGCAGCTTGCTGTCAGGGTTGGCGAACACTGAAGCTTTCTTT.

This chain links TRBV27 with TRBJ2-7; the match to TRBD1 covers 7 bases. The germline CDR1 and CDR2 sequences are MNHEY and SMNVEV (reference sequence). CDR3 length equals 16 residues. Trimming cost V 0 bases and J 6 bases; bases outside gene matches: 11. The CDR3 spells CASSLSFGTALSEQYF. The CDR3 nucleotides are TGTGCCAGCAGTTTATCGTTCGGGACAGCCCTTTCCGAGCAGTACTTC.

CDR3 sequence: CSALRGDYEQYF. DNA of the CDR3: TGCAGCGCCCTGAGGGGGGACTACGAGCAGTACTTC. J is TRBJ2-7 and V is TRBV29-1; D tentatively fits TRBD1 or TRBD2 (6 bases each). Germline CDR1 and CDR2: SQVTM and ANQGSEA. V lost 7 bases to trimming and J lost 3 bases, with 13 bases between them. The CDR3 is 12 residues long.

The sample holds many counts of this clonotype. The gene calls are TRBV20-1 and TRBJ2-5, with 9 bases matching TRBD2. The CDR3 sequence is 14 residues long. Germline values: CDR1 DFQATT, CDR2 SNEGSKA (reference sequence). V shed 1 base, J shed 5 bases, and the junction held 5 bases outside the gene matches. The DNA for the CDR3 is TGCAGTGCTAGAGGGGTAGCGGGGGTGGAGACCCAGTACTTC. This gives the protein CSARGVAGVETQYF.